This TCR beta chain derives from a study of post-analysis software for immune sequencing data. On the study more broadly: Disease courses included relapsing-remitting, secondary progressive and progressive-relapsing multiple sclerosis. General study findings and limits: F measure clustering grouped samples strongly by preparation batch.

Prepared libraries of TCR beta cDNA carried unique molecular identifiers. T cells numbering roughly 1 to 10 million yielded 500,000 to 550,000 cDNA molecules. TCRdb called the PCR reads again in MiXCR, with one record for every CDR3 protein. In the table there are hundreds of thousands of distinct CDR3 sequences, 25% to 30% of which are singletons. The table lists this clonotype with a count of one. What it binds is unknown. This TCR was recovered from a girl aged 10-17 years with multiple sclerosis. Specimen: blood.

DNA for the CDR3: TGCGCCAGCAGCACCTGGGCGGTAGTGAGGGCTGAGCAGTACTTC. This translates into CASSTWAVVRAEQYF. The chain combines TRBV5-1 with TRBJ2-1; perhaps TRBD2 as D (5 bases). Gene TRBJ2-7 matches the end of the DNA better, so the J call may be wrong. Germline CDR1 reads SGHRS; CDR2 reads YFSETQ. The CDR3 covers 15 residues.